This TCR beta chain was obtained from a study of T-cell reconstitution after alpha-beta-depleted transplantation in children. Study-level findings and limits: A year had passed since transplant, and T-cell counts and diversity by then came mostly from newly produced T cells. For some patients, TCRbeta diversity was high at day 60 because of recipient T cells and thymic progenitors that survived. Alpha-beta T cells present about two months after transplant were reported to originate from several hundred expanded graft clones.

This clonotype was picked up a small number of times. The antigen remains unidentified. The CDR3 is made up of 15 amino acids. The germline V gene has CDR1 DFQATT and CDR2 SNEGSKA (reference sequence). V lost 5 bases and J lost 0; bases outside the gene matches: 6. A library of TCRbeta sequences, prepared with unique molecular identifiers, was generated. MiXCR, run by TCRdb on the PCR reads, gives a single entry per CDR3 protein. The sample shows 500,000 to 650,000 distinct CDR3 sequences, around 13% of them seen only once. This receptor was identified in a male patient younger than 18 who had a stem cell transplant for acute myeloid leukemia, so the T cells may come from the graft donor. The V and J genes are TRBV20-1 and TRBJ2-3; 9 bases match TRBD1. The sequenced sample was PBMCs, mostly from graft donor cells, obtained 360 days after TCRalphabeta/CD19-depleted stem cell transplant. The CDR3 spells CSADTGGSSTDTQYF. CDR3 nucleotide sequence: TGCAGTGCTGATACAGGGGGCTCGAGCACAGATACGCAGTATTTT.